The rows below give T cell receptor beta chains drawn from one sample of a study of blood T cell repertoires in COVID-19. The repertoire was sequenced with immunoSEQ multiplex PCR; TCRdb's copy has only in-frame clones and lacks some. The table lists fewer than 200,000 clones, more than 75% of them singletons. The sample was peripheral blood. The receptors here all came from a man aged 50 to 60 who had recovered from COVID-19. Each CDR3 is given with its conserved first and last residue. The D gene is left open where the match is weak. Not all rows give a size; the values are once, few, many and, for expanded clones, a class.

CDR3 DNA	CDR3 protein	V gene	J gene	clone size	D gene
TGTGCCAGCAGCCCCGCGGCCCTAAGCGGCAATGAGCAGTTCTTC	CASSPAALSGNEQFF	TRBV5-4	TRBJ2-1	NA	NA
TGTGCCAGCAGTTACTCGAGGGCCGAGCAGTACTTC	CASSYSRAEQYF	TRBV12-3/TRBV12-4	TRBJ2-7	NA	NA
TGTGCCAGCAGCGTAGCTGGGGCAAGGGAGCAGTACTTC	CASSVAGAREQYF	TRBV9	TRBJ2-7	few	NA
TGTGCCAGCAGCTTTCCGGGACAGGGTACCACAGATACGCAGTATTTT	CASSFPGQGTTDTQYF	TRBV5-5	TRBJ2-3	few	TRBD1
TGTGCCAGCAGCTTAGATAGGGGCTCCTACAATGAGCAGTTCTTC	CASSLDRGSYNEQFF	TRBV7-2	TRBJ2-1	NA	NA
TGCAGCGTGGAAAGTAGAGGCCCCCACTATGGCTACACCTTC	CSVESRGPHYGYTF	TRBV29-1	TRBJ1-2	NA	NA
TGTGCCAGCAGCCGATCCGGGACAGGGGGGGGCGAGCAGTACTTC	CASSRSGTGGGEQYF	TRBV11-1	TRBJ2-7	NA	TRBD1
TGTGCCAGCAGCTTGGAACAGGGGGCAGTCAACGAGCAGTACTTC	CASSLEQGAVNEQYF	TRBV5-8	TRBJ2-7	NA	TRBD1
TGTGCCAGCAGTCGTGACAGTTTCAATGAGCAGTTCTTC	CASSRDSFNEQFF	TRBV2	TRBJ2-1	NA	NA
TGTGCCAGCAGCCCAGGAGGAGGCGGCGACAATGAGCAGTTCTTC	CASSPGGGGDNEQFF	TRBV9	TRBJ2-1	NA	NA
TGTGCCAGCAGTGATCCGACAGGGGGTAGAGCGCAGTATTTT	CASSDPTGGRAQYF	TRBV2	TRBJ2-3	NA	TRBD1
TGTGCCAGCAGCATTACTAGCGGGAGCGCCCAGTGGGAGACCCAGTACTTC	CASSITSGSAQWETQYF	TRBV7-2	TRBJ2-5	NA	TRBD2
TGCGCCAGCAGTGAACGGGAGGTGGCTACCTACGAGCAGTACTTC	CASSEREVATYEQYF	TRBV10-1	TRBJ2-7	many	TRBD2
TGTGCCAGCAGCGCGGACTCCCGGGGTTACGAGCAGTACTTC	CASSADSRGYEQYF	TRBV7-8	TRBJ2-7	NA	NA
TGTGCCAGCAGTGTGACAATAACTTATTACGAGCAGTACTTC	CASSVTITYYEQYF	TRBV2	TRBJ2-7	NA	NA
TGTGCCAGCAGTCATAGCCCCTCCTACGAGCAGTACTTC	CASSHSPSYEQYF	TRBV2	TRBJ2-7	NA	NA
TGTGCCAGCACCCCGGGGAGGGGGGTTGCCAAAAACATTCAGTACTTC	CASTPGRGVAKNIQYF	TRBV7-2	TRBJ2-4	NA	NA
TGTGCCAGCAGTGGGGGGCTGGCTGGAAACACCATATATTTT	CASSGGLAGNTIYF	TRBV2	TRBJ1-3	NA	NA
TGCGCCAGCAGTTCCTCCGGGGGGGCTGGAAACACCATATATTTT	CASSSSGGAGNTIYF	TRBV5-1	TRBJ1-3	few	NA
TGTGCCAGCCCCGCCTCGACAGGGGGAGGCTACACCTTC	CASPASTGGGYTF	TRBV5-6	TRBJ1-2	NA	TRBD1
TGTGCCACCAGCAGAGTGAGGCAGGAGGGGTACGAGCAGTACTTC	CATSRVRQEGYEQYF	TRBV15	TRBJ2-7	NA	NA
TGTGCCAGCAGCCTGGGACAGGGTCTTGGCTACACCTTC	CASSLGQGLGYTF	TRBV7-9	TRBJ1-2	NA	TRBD1
TGTGCCAGCAGTGGGGACAGGGTAGTCTCCGGCTACACCTTC	CASSGDRVVSGYTF	TRBV9	TRBJ1-2	NA	TRBD1
TGCGCCAGCAATCAGGATCTCACAGATACGCAGTATTTT	CASNQDLTDTQYF	TRBV10-1	TRBJ2-3	NA	NA
TGTGCCAGTAGCCGGGGGACAGTCTCCGGAGGTCTGTTTTTT	CASSRGTVSGGLFF	TRBV19	TRBJ1-4	NA	TRBD1
TGTGCCAGCAGCGTGACCGGGCAGGGAGGCGAGCAGTACTTC	CASSVTGQGGEQYF	TRBV9	TRBJ2-7	NA	NA
TGTGCCAGTAGTCTAAGGACAGGGACGAGCACCGGGGAGCTGTTTTTT	CASSLRTGTSTGELFF	TRBV19	TRBJ2-2	NA	TRBD1
TGTGCCAGCGCACTGGGCGTCCTCACCGGGGAGCTGTTTTTT	CASALGVLTGELFF	TRBV6-5	TRBJ2-2	NA	NA
TGTGCCAGCAGCCGCTCACGGGGACAGAATCAGCCCCAGCATTTT	CASSRSRGQNQPQHF	TRBV11-2	TRBJ1-5	NA	TRBD1
TGTGCCACCAACCAGGGGGGAGGATATCAGCCCCAGCATTTT	CATNQGGGYQPQHF	TRBV6-6	TRBJ1-5	NA	TRBD1
TGCGCCAGCAGCCAAAGTACGCTGGACAACCCAGACGAGCAGTACTTC	CASSQSTLDNPDEQYF	TRBV4-3	TRBJ2-7	NA	NA
TGTGCCACAGGGTCTGGAAACACCATATATTTT	CATGSGNTIYF	TRBV21-1	TRBJ1-3	NA	NA
TGTGCCAGCAGATTGAGGTATCTATACGAGCAGTACTTC	CASRLRYLYEQYF	TRBV28	TRBJ2-7	NA	NA
TGTGCCAGCAGTTACGGGACACTCATGAACACTGAAGCTTTCTTT	CASSYGTLMNTEAFF	TRBV6-2/TRBV6-3	TRBJ1-1	NA	NA
TGTGCCAGCAGGGAGCGGGGGCCCCTCACAGATACGCAGTATTTT	CASRERGPLTDTQYF	TRBV6-5	TRBJ2-3	once	TRBD2
TGTGCCAGCTCAAAAACGGACACCGGTGGGTATGGCTACACCTTC	CASSKTDTGGYGYTF	TRBV18	TRBJ1-2	NA	NA
TGCAGCGTTGAAAACTTTATAGCGGGTGCCTACAATGAGCAGTTCTTC	CSVENFIAGAYNEQFF	TRBV29-1	TRBJ2-1	once	TRBD2
TGTGCCAGCAGTCCCGGGGTAGCTGGCACAGATACGCAGTATTTT	CASSPGVAGTDTQYF	TRBV27	TRBJ2-3	NA	NA
TGTGCCAGCTCCCAGGGGAGTAGCACAGATACGCAGTATTTT	CASSQGSSTDTQYF	TRBV7-3	TRBJ2-3	NA	NA
TGTGCCAGCAGCACCCTGGGACTAGCGGGACTTGGTGAGCAGTTCTTC	CASSTLGLAGLGEQFF	TRBV14	TRBJ2-1	NA	TRBD2
TGTGCCAGCAGTCTCCGGGACAGGGGGCGCGGAGCTAATGAAAAACTGTTTTTT	CASSLRDRGRGANEKLFF	TRBV27	TRBJ1-4	NA	TRBD1
TGTGCTAGTGGTTTGGAGCGGTGGAATGAGCAGTTCTTC	CASGLERWNEQFF	TRBV12-5	TRBJ2-1	NA	NA
TGCGCCAGCAGCCTGCGGGACAGGGGAAGAAATGGAAACACCATATATTTT	CASSLRDRGRNGNTIYF	TRBV4-1	TRBJ1-3	NA	TRBD1
TGTGCCAGCAGCTTAGCGGGAGGGCTTTCGTACGAGCAGTACTTC	CASSLAGGLSYEQYF	TRBV7-2	TRBJ2-7	once	TRBD2
TGTGCCAGCAACAAGGGGTCAGGGCTCGGGAACACTGAAGCTTTCTTT	CASNKGSGLGNTEAFF	TRBV28	TRBJ1-1	NA	NA
TGTGCCAGCAGCCCTTCTCAGGTTAGCAATCAGCCCCAGCATTTT	CASSPSQVSNQPQHF	TRBV4-2	TRBJ1-5	NA	NA
TGTGCCAGCAGCTTAACAGGGGCGGCTTCACCCCTCCACTTT	CASSLTGAASPLHF	TRBV5-4	TRBJ1-6	few	TRBD1
TGTGCCAGTAGTGTCCTAGCGGGAGAGAACAATGAGCAGTTCTTC	CASSVLAGENNEQFF	TRBV19	TRBJ2-1	NA	TRBD2
TGTGCCAGCAGGCTCCTAGCGGGTAGCTCCTACGAGCAGTACTTC	CASRLLAGSSYEQYF	TRBV6-6	TRBJ2-7	once	TRBD2
TGTGCCAGCAGCTTGAGGACTAGCGGCACAGATACGCAGTATTTT	CASSLRTSGTDTQYF	TRBV5-4	TRBJ2-3	NA	TRBD2
TGTGCCATCAGGGGACAGGGGGTTTACAATGAGCAGTTCTTC	CAIRGQGVYNEQFF	TRBV10-3	TRBJ2-1	NA	TRBD1
TGCAGTGCTAGTGATGAGAATCCCTATGGCTACACCTTC	CSASDENPYGYTF	TRBV20-1	TRBJ1-2	NA	NA
TGTGCCAGCAGCCCGAGGGTCAGAAGCACCGGGGAGCTGTTTTTT	CASSPRVRSTGELFF	TRBV7-8	TRBJ2-2	NA	NA
TGTGCCAGCAGCTCAAGACAGGCTCTGAACACCGGGGAGCTGTTTTTT	CASSSRQALNTGELFF	TRBV11-2	TRBJ2-2	NA	NA
TGTGCCAGCAGCGTTACTAGCGGGAGGCGGGTCGGGGAGCTGTTTTTT	CASSVTSGRRVGELFF	TRBV9	TRBJ2-2	NA	TRBD2
TGTGCCAGCAGTCCTAGGGTGGGGAGTAGCGGGGGCAAATCCTACGAGCAGTACTTC	CASSPRVGSSGGKSYEQYF	TRBV6-6	TRBJ2-7	NA	TRBD2
TGTGCCAGCAGCTTGGTAAGGGGTCAGTCGTCCTACGAGCAGTACTTC	CASSLVRGQSSYEQYF	TRBV5-4	TRBJ2-7	NA	NA
TGTGCCAGCAGCTCCGCGGGACAGGGACTCTACGAGCAGTACTTC	CASSSAGQGLYEQYF	TRBV7-6	TRBJ2-7	NA	TRBD1
TGTGCCAGCAGTATCTATACAGGGACCACAGATACGCAGTATTTT	CASSIYTGTTDTQYF	TRBV27	TRBJ2-3	NA	NA